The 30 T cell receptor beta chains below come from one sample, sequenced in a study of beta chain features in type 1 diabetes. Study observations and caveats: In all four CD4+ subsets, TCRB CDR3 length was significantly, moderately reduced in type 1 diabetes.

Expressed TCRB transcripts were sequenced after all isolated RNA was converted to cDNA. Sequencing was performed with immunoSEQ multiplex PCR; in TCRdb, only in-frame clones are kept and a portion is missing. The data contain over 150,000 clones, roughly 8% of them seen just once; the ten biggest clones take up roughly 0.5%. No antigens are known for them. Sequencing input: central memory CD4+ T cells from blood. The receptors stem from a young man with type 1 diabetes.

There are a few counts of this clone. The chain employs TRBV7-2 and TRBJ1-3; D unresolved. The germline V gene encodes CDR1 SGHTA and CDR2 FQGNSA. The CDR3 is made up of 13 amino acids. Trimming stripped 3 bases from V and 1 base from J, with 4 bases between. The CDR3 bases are TGTGCCAGCAGCTTGACTTCTGGAAACACCATATATTTT. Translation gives CASSLTSGNTIYF. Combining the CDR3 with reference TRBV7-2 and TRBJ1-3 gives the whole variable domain GAGVSQSPSNKVTEKGKDVELRCDPISGHTALYWYRQSLGQGLEFLIYFQGNSAPDKSGLPSDRFSAERTGGSVSTLTIQRTQQEDSAVYLCASSLTSGNTIYFGEGSWLTVV.

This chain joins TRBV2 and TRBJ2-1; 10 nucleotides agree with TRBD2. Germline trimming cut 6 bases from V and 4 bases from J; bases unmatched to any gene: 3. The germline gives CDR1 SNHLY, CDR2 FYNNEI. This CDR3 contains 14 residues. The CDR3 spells CASRQAGGYNEQFF. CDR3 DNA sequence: TGTGCCAGCAGACAAGCGGGAGGGTACAATGAGCAGTTCTTC. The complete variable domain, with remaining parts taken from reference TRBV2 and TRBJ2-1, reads EPEVTQTPSHQVTQMGQEVILRCVPISNHLYFYWYRQILGQKVEFLVSFYNNEISEKSEIFDDQFSVERPDGSNFTLKIRSTKLEDSAMYFCASRQAGGYNEQFFGPGTRLTVL.

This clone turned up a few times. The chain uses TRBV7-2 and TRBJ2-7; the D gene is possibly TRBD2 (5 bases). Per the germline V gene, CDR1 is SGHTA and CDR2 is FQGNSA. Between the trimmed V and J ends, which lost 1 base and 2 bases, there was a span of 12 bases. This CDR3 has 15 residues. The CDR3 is CASSLGASTAYEQYF. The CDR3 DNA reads TGTGCCAGCAGCTTAGGGGCTAGCACTGCCTACGAGCAGTACTTC.

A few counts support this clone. The CDR3 sequence: CASSPGTSVYNEQFF. CDR3 DNA sequence: TGTGCCAGCAGCCCCGGGACTAGCGTTTACAATGAGCAGTTCTTC. V gene TRBV5-4 combines with J gene TRBJ2-1; 10 nucleotides align to TRBD2. The V gene end was trimmed by 4 bases and the J gene end by 4 bases; junction bases not matched to a gene: 5. Germline V gene lookup returns CDR1 SGHNT and CDR2 YYREEE (reference sequence). The CDR3 is 15 residues long.

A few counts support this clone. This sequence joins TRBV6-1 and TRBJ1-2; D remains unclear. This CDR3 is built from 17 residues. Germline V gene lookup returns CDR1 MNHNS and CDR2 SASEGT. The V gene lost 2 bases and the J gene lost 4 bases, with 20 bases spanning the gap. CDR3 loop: CASSERFGGRERYGYTF. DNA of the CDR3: TGTGCCAGCAGTGAACGATTCGGAGGGAGGGAGCGCTATGGCTACACCTTC.

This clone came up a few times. CDR3 in amino acids: CASTYRQYSNQPQHF. DNA of the CDR3: TGTGCCAGTACCTACAGACAGTATAGCAATCAGCCCCAGCATTTT. The gene calls are TRBV19 and TRBJ1-5; D may be TRBD1 (5 bases). CDR1 and CDR2 (germline): LNHDA, SQIVND (reference sequence). The CDR3 contains 15 residues. V lost 7 bases, J lost 0 bases, and 13 bases lay in between.

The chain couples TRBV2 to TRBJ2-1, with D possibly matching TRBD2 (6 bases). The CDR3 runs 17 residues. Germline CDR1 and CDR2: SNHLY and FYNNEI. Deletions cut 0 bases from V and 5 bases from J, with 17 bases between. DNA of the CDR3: TGTGCCAGCAGTGAAGCTTTCGGCGGGATGAACCACAATGAGCAGTTCTTC. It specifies CASSEAFGGMNHNEQFF.

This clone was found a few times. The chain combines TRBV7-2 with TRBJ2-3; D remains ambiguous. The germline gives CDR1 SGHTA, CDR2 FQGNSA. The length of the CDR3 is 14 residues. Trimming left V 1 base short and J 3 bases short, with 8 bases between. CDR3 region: CASSLGHETDTQYF. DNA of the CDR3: TGTGCCAGCAGCTTAGGCCACGAGACAGATACGCAGTATTTT.

The CDR3 DNA is TGTGCCAGCAGTCCGGGACTAGCAATGTCTACGCAGTATTTT. It is translated as CASSPGLAMSTQYF. The rearrangement joins TRBV2 to TRBJ2-3; 9 nucleotides match TRBD2. V gave up 5 bases and J gave up 8 bases; unmatched junction bases: 8. This CDR3 is built from 14 residues. Germline CDR1 SNHLY, CDR2 FYNNEI.

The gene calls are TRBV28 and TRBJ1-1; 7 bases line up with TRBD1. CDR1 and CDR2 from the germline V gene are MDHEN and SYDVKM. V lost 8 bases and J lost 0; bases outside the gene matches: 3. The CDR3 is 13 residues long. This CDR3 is CASAGQLNTEAFF. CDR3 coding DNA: TGTGCCAGCGCGGGACAGCTGAACACTGAAGCTTTCTTT. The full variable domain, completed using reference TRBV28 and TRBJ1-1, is DVKVTQSSRYLVKRTGEKVFLECVQDMDHENMFWYRQDPGLGLRLIYFSYDVKMKEKGDIPEGYSVSREKKERFSLILESASTNQTSMYLCASAGQLNTEAFFGQGTRLTVV.

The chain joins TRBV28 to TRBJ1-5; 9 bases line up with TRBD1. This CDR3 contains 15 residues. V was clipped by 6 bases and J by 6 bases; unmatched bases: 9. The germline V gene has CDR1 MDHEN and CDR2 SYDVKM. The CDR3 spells CASRPQGALGQPQHF. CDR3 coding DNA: TGTGCCAGCAGGCCACAGGGGGCGCTTGGTCAGCCCCAGCATTTT.

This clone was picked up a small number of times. CDR3 loop: CASSLRQGVGGGELFF. CDR3 DNA: TGTGCCAGCTCCCTCCGACAGGGGGTCGGAGGCGGGGAGCTGTTTTTT. The gene calls are TRBV18 and TRBJ2-2; 9 nucleotides match TRBD1. Trimming took 6 bases from V and 7 from J; bases not matched to a gene: 12. CDR3 length: 16 residues. Germline CDR1 reads KGHSH; CDR2 reads LQKENI.

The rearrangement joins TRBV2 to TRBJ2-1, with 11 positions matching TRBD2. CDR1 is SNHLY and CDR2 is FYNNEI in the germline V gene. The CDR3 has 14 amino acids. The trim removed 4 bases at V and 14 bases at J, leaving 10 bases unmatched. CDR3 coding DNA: TGTGCCAGCAGTGGTAGCGGGGGGGCCTCTAGAAAGTTCTTC. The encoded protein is CASSGSGGASRKFF. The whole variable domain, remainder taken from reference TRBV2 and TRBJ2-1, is EPEVTQTPSHQVTQMGQEVILRCVPISNHLYFYWYRQILGQKVEFLVSFYNNEISEKSEIFDDQFSVERPDGSNFTLKIRSTKLEDSAMYFCASSGSGGASRKFFGPGTRLTVL.

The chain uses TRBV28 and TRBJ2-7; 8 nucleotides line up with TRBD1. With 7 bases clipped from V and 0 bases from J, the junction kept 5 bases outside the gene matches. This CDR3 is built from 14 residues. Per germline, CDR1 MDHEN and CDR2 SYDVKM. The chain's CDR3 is CASIGTGSSYEQYF. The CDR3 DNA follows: TGTGCCAGCATCGGGACAGGTAGCTCCTACGAGCAGTACTTC.

The CDR3 DNA sequence: TGCGCCAGCAGCCCCCGGAGGAGCACAGATACGCAGTATTTT. Translation: CASSPRRSTDTQYF. The chain is built from TRBV5-1 and TRBJ2-3; TRBD2 might be the D (5 bases). CDR3 length: 14 residues. Trimming removed 4 bases from V and 0 bases from J, with 9 bases in between. Per the germline V gene, CDR1 is SGHRS and CDR2 is YFSETQ. Full variable domain (rest looked up from reference TRBV5-1 and TRBJ2-3): KAGVTQTPRYLIKTRGQQVTLSCSPISGHRSVSWYQQTPGQGLQFLFEYFSETQRNKGNFPGRFSGRQFSNSRSEMNVSTLELGDSALYLCASSPRRSTDTQYFGPGTRLTVL.

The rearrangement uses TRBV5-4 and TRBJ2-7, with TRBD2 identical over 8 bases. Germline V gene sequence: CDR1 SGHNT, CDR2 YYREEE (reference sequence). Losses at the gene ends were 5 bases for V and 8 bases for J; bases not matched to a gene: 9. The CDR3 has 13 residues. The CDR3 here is CASRPGTSSKQYF. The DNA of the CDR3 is TGTGCCAGCAGGCCCGGGACTAGTTCCAAGCAGTACTTC.

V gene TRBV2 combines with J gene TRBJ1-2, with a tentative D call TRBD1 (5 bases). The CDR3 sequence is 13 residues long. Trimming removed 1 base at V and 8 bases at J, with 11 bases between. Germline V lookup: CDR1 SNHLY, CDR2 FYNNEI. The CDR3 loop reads CASSEGQGRGYTF. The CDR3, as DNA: TGTGCCAGCAGTGAAGGCCAGGGTCGAGGCTACACCTTC.

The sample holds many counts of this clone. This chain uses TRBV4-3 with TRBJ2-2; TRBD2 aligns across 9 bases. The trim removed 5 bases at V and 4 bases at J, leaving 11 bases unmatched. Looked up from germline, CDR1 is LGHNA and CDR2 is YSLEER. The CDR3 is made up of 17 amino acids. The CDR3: CASSAGGQAWSTGELFF. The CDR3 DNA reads TGCGCCAGCAGCGCGGGGGGGCAGGCTTGGTCCACCGGGGAGCTGTTTTTT.

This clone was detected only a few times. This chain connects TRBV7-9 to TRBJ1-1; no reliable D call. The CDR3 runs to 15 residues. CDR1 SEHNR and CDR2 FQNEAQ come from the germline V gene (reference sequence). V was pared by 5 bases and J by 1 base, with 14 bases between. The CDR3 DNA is TGTGCCAGCAGCCGAATGGAGGGCTGGAACACTGAAGCTTTCTTT. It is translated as CASSRMEGWNTEAFF.

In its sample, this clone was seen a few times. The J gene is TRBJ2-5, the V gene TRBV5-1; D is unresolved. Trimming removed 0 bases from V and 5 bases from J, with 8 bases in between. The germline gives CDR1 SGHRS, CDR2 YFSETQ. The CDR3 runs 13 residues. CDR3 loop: CASSLAPSETQYF. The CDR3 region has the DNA TGCGCCAGCAGCTTGGCCCCGTCGGAGACCCAGTACTTC. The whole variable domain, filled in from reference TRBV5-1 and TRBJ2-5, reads KAGVTQTPRYLIKTRGQQVTLSCSPISGHRSVSWYQQTPGQGLQFLFEYFSETQRNKGNFPGRFSGRQFSNSRSEMNVSTLELGDSALYLCASSLAPSETQYFGPGTRLLVL.

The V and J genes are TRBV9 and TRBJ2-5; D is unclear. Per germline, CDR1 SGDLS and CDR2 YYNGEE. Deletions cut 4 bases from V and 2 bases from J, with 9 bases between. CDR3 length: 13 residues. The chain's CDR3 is CASSYGDQETQYF. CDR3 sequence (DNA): TGTGCCAGCAGCTACGGAGATCAAGAGACCCAGTACTTC. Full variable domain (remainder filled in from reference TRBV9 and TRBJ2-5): DSGVTQTPKHLITATGQRVTLRCSPRSGDLSVYWYQQSLDQGLQFLIQYYNGEERAKGNILERFSAQQFPDLHSELNLSSLELGDSALYFCASSYGDQETQYFGPGTRLLVL.

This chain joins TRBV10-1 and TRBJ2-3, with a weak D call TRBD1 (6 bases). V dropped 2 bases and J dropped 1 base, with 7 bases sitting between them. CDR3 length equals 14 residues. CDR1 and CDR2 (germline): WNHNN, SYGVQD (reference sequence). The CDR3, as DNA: TGCGCCAGCAGTGAGGCAGGGGGCACAGATACGCAGTATTTT. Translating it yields CASSEAGGTDTQYF.

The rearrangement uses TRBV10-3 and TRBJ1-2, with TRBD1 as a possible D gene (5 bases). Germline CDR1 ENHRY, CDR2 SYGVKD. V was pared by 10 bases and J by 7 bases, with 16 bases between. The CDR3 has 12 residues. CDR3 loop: CATNTGYRGYTF. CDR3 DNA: TGTGCCACTAACACAGGTTATCGTGGCTACACCTTC.

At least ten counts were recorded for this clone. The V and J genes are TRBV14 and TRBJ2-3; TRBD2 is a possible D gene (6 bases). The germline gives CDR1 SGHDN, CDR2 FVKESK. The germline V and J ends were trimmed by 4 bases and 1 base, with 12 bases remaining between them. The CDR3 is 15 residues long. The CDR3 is CASSPGSRGTDTQYF. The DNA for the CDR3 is TGTGCCAGCAGCCCCGGGAGTAGGGGCACAGATACGCAGTATTTT.

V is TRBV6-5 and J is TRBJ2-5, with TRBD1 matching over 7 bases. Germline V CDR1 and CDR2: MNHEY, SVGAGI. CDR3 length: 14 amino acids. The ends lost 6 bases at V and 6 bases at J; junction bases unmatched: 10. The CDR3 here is CASSPGGMAKTQYF. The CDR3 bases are TGTGCCAGCAGCCCAGGGGGAATGGCAAAGACCCAGTACTTC.

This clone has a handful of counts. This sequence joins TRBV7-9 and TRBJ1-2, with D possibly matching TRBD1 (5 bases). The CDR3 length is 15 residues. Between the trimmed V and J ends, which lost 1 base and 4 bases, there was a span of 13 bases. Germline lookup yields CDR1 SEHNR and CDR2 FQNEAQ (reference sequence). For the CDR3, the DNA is TGTGCCAGCAGCTTAGATGGCAGGGTGCTCTATGGCTACACCTTC. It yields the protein CASSLDGRVLYGYTF.

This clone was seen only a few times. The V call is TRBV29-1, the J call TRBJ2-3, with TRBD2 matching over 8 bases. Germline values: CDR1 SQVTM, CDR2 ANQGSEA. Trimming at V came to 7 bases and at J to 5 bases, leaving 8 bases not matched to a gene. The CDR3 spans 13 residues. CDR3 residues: CSATRAGGDTQYF. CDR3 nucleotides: TGCAGCGCCACTAGGGCGGGAGGAGATACGCAGTATTTT.

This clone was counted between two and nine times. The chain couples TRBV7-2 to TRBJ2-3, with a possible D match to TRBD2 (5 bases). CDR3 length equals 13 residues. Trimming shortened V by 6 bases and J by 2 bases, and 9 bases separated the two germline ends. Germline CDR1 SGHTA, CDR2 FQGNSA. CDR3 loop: CASSPGYTDTQYF. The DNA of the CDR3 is TGTGCCAGCAGTCCGGGGTACACAGATACGCAGTATTTT.

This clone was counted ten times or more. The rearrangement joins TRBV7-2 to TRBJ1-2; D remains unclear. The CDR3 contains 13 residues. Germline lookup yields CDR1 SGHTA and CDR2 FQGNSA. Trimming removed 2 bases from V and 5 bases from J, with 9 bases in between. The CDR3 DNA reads TGTGCCAGCAGCTTACCAGGAACGTATGGCTACACCTTC. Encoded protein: CASSLPGTYGYTF.

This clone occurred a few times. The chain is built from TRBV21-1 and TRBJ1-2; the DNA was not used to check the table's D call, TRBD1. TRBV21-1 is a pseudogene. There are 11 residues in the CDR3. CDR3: CASSNRYGYTF. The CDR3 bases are TGTGCCAGCAGCAACAGATATGGCTACACCTTC.